The T cell receptor (beta chain) described here comes from a study of Siglec-9 on CD8 T cells in melanoma. Germline assignment: CDR1 MNHEY and CDR2 SMNVEV (reference sequence). This CDR3 region has 14 residues. With 4 bases removed from V and 5 bases from J, the gap between germline ends came to 15 bases. Only in-frame clones appear in the TCRdb table, and some are missing; sequencing was by immunoSEQ multiplex PCR. Of more than 30,000 clones in the sample, about 80% were seen once. V and J are TRBV27 and TRBJ2-7, with D possibly being TRBD1 (6 bases). Specimen: Siglec-9- CD8+ T cells sorted from blood. The sequence derives from a human donor in good health. CDR3 in DNA: TGTGCCAGCAGTTCATCCGACAGGACCCACGAGCAGTACTTC. Its protein is CASSSSDRTHEQYF.